This TCR beta chain is drawn from a study of cytomegalovirus exposure and HLA in healthy donors. About the research overall: Among the roughly 430 genotyped donors, 70% to 85% were placed in the Caucasian-associated ancestry cluster. Study results and caveats: A few V segments could not be told apart, such as TRBV6-2 and TRBV6-3, and were left out. Equally common other TCR beta chains were less clonally expanded than HLA-associated ones, a later analysis found.

Losses at the gene ends were 0 bases for V and 6 bases for J; bases not matched to a gene: 9. CDR1 SEHNR and CDR2 FQNEAQ come from the germline V gene (reference sequence). The length of the CDR3 is 17 residues. 60 Vbeta and 13 Jbeta primers were used in PCR. Sequencing was performed with immunoSEQ multiplex PCR; in TCRdb, only in-frame clones are kept and a portion is missing. The sample holds 140,000 to 150,000 clones, roughly a tenth seen once. This clone was seen only a few times. What it binds is unknown. Donors in the study were healthy people who gave bone marrow. This chain uses TRBV7-9 with TRBJ2-1; 9 bases are a match to TRBD2. This receptor was taken from a male donor in good health and CMV-seronegative. The sample was PBMCs. Here the CDR3 reads CASSLAGGSGGSNEQFF. The DNA for the CDR3 is TGTGCCAGCAGCTTAGCGGGTGGTAGCGGGGGCTCCAATGAGCAGTTCTTC.